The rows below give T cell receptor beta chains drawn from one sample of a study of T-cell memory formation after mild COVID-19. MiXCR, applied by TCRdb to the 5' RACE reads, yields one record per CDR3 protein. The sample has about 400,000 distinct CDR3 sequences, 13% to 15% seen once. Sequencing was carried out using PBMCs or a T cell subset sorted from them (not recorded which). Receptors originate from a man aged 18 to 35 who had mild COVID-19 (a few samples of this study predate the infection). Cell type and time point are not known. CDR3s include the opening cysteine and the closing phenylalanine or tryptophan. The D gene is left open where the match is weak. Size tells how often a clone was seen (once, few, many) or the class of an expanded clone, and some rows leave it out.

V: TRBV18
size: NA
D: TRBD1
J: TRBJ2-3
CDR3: CASSPTGTGSTDTQYF
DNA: TGTGCCAGCTCACCGACCGGGACAGGGAGCACAGATACGCAGTATTTT

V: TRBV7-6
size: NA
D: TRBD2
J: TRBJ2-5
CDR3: CASSGGGTSGGGKTQYF
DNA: TGTGCCAGCAGCGGAGGAGGGACTAGCGGGGGAGGGAAGACCCAGTACTTC

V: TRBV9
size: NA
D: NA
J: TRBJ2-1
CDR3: CASSAGGNEQFF
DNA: TGTGCCAGCAGCGCAGGGGGGAATGAGCAGTTCTTC

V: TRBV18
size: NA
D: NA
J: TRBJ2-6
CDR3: CASSPPPPGVGGANVLTF
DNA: TGTGCCAGCTCACCCCCCCCCCCAGGGGTTGGTGGGGCCAACGTCCTGACTTTC

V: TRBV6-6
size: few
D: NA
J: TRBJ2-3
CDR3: CASSQGTSGVADTQYF
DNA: TGTGCCAGCAGCCAGGGGACTTCGGGAGTGGCAGATACGCAGTATTTT

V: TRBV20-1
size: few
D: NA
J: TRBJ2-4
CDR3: CSVLAKNIQYF
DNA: TGCAGTGTGCTAGCCAAAAACATTCAGTACTTC

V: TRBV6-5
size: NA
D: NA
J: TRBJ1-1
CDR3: CASSPPGFTEAFF
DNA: TGTGCCAGCAGTCCACCGGGTTTCACTGAAGCTTTCTTT

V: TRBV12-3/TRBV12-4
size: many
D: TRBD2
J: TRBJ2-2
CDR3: CASSQRLAGTGELFF
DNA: TGTGCCAGCAGTCAAAGACTAGCGGGGACCGGGGAGCTGTTTTTT

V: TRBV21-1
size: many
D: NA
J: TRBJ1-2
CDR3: CASSKVGPSRSTNYGYTF
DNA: TGTGCCAGCAGCAAAGTAGGGCCCTCAAGAAGTACTAACTATGGCTACACCTTC

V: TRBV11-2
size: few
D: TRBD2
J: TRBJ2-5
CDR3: CASSRTSGGFREETQYF
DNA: TGTGCCAGCAGCCGGACTAGCGGGGGCTTCAGGGAAGAGACCCAGTACTTC

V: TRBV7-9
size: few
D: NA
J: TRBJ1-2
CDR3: CASSPIQGSFYGYTF
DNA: TGTGCCAGCAGCCCCATACAGGGATCGTTTTATGGCTACACCTTC

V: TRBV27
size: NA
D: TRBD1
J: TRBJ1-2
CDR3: CASSSPYGQGDYTF
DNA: TGTGCCAGCAGTAGCCCCTATGGACAGGGTGACTACACCTTC

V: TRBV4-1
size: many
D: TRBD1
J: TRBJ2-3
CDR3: CASSQGDRGRADTQYF
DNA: TGCGCCAGCAGCCAAGGGGACAGGGGGCGTGCAGATACGCAGTATTTT

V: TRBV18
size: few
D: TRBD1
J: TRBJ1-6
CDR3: CASSATGTGVSPLHF
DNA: TGTGCCAGCTCAGCGACCGGGACAGGGGTTTCACCCCTCCACTTT

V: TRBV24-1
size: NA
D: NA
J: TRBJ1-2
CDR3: CATSDGSWGSLGGYTF
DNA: TGTGCCACCAGCGACGGTTCATGGGGATCCCTTGGAGGCTACACCTTC

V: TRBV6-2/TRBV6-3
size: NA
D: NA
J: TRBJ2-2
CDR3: CASGYTGRGELFF
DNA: TGTGCCAGCGGTTACACGGGCAGAGGGGAGCTGTTTTTT

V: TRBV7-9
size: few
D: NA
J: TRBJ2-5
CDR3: CASSLFPQGRGTQYF
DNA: TGTGCCAGCAGCTTGTTTCCTCAGGGGCGAGGGACCCAGTACTTC

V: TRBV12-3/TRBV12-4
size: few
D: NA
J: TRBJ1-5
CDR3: CASSFFGGPNQPQHF
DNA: TGTGCCAGCAGTTTTTTCGGGGGGCCGAATCAGCCCCAGCATTTT

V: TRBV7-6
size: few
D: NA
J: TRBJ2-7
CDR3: CASSSPGRGEQYF
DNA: TGTGCCAGCAGCTCCCCCGGTCGGGGGGAGCAGTACTTC

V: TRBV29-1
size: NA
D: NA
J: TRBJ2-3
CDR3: CSVAQIHFLSTDTQYF
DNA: TGCAGCGTTGCACAGATTCACTTTCTAAGCACAGATACGCAGTATTTT

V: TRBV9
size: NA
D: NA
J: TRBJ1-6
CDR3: CASSTGHNSPLHF
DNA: TGTGCCAGCAGCACAGGACATAATTCACCCCTCCACTTT

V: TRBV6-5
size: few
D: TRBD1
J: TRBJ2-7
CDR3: CASSYFRTGTYEQYF
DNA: TGTGCCAGCAGTTACTTTCGGACAGGGACCTACGAGCAGTACTTC

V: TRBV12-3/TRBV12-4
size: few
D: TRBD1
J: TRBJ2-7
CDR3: CASNPTGAREQYF
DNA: TGTGCCAGCAACCCGACAGGGGCAAGGGAGCAGTACTTC

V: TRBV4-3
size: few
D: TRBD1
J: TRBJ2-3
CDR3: CASSQDLGQGSTDTQYF
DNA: TGCGCCAGCAGCCAAGATTTAGGACAGGGCAGTACAGATACGCAGTATTTT

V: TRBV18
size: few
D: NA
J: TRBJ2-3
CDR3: CASSPIGALSDTQYF
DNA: TGTGCCAGCTCACCGATCGGAGCCCTTTCAGATACGCAGTATTTT

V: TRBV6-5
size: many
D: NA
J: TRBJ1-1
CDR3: CASSYVRVREAFF
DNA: TGTGCCAGCAGTTACGTCCGGGTAAGGGAAGCTTTCTTT

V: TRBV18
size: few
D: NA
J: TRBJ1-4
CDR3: CASSPMMQSTNEKLFF
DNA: TGTGCCAGCTCACCAATGATGCAGTCAACTAATGAAAAACTGTTTTTT

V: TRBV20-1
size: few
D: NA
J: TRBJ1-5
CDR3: CSARDPGRGNQPQHF
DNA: TGCAGTGCTAGAGATCCCGGCAGGGGCAATCAGCCCCAGCATTTT

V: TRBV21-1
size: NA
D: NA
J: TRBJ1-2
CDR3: CASSKGSPDF
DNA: TGTGCCAGCAGCAAGGGGTCGCCCGACTTC

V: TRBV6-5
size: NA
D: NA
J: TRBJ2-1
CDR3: CASSYGAENEQFF
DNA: TGTGCCAGCAGTTACGGAGCGGAAAATGAGCAGTTCTTC

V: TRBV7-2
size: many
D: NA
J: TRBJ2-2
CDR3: CASRYTADAGELFF
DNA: TGTGCCAGCAGATACACCGCTGATGCCGGGGAGCTGTTTTTT

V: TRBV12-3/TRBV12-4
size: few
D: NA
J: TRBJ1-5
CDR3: CASNPAGDQPQHF
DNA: TGTGCCAGCAACCCAGCGGGGGATCAGCCCCAGCATTTT

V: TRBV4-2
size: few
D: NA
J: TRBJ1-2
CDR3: CASSHNERTGYGYTF
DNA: TGTGCCAGCAGCCACAACGAGAGGACGGGATATGGCTACACCTTC

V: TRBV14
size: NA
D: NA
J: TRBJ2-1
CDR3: CASNMGNSYNEQFF
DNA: TGTGCCAGCAACATGGGGAACTCCTACAATGAGCAGTTCTTC

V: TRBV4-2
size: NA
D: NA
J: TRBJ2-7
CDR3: CASSHPGAGYEQYF
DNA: TGTGCCAGCAGCCACCCCGGAGCGGGTTACGAGCAGTACTTC

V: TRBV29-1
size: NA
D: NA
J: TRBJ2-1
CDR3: CSADNYNEQFF
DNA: TGCAGCGCTGATAACTACAATGAGCAGTTCTTC

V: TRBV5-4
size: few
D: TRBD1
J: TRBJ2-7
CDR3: CASRSGQGDEQYF
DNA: TGTGCCAGCAGGTCGGGACAGGGAGACGAGCAGTACTTC

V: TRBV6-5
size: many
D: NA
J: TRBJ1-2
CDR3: CASSYRSSGVLSGYTF
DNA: TGTGCCAGCAGTTACCGGTCGTCAGGTGTTCTGAGCGGCTACACCTTC

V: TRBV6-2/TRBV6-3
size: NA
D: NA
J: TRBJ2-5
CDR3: CASSYGTAQETQYF
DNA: TGTGCCAGCAGTTACGGGACGGCACAAGAGACCCAGTACTTC

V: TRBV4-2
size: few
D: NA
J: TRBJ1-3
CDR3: CASSQEGPLSGNTIYF
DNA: TGTGCCAGCAGCCAAGAGGGACCTCTGTCCGGAAACACCATATATTTT

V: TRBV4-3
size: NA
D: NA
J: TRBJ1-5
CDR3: CASSQDSMRNQPQHF
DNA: TGCGCCAGCAGCCAAGATTCTATGAGAAATCAGCCCCAGCATTTT

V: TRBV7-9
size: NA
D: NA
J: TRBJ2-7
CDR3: CASSINPGQPRPYEQYF
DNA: TGTGCCAGCAGCATTAATCCGGGTCAGCCTAGACCCTACGAGCAGTACTTC

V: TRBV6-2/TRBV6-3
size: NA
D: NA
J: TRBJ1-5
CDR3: CASTGDGNQPQHF
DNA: TGTGCCAGTACGGGGGACGGCAATCAGCCCCAGCATTTT

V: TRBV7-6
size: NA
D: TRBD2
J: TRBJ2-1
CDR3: CASSSGASGLFEQFF
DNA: TGTGCCAGCAGCTCCGGGGCTAGCGGGCTATTTGAGCAGTTCTTC